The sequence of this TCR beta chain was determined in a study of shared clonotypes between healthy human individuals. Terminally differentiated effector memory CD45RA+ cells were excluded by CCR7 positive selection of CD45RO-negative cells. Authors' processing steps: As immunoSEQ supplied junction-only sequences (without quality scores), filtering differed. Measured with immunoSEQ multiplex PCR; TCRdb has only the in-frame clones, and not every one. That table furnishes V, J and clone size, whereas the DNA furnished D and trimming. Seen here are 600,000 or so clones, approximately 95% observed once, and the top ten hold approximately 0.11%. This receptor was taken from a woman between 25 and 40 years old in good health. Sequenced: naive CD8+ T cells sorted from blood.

CDR3 DNA: TGTGCCAGGGGAGGAGAGAACACCGGGGAGCTGTTTTTT. It yields the protein CARGGENTGELFF. V is TRBV7-9 and J is TRBJ2-2, with a weak D call TRBD2 (6 bases). There are 13 residues in the CDR3. V was shortened by 9 bases and J by 1 base, with 9 bases between the two germline ends. Germline V gives CDR1 SEHNR, CDR2 FQNEAQ (reference sequence).